These T cell receptor beta chains were read from a single sample in a study of regulatory T cells in long-lasting Graves disease. TCRdb re-called the multiplex PCR reads with MiXCR, one entry per CDR3 protein. The top ten hold roughly an eighth of the sample, which has approximately 440,000 distinct CDR3 sequences, about a sixth seen once. The data also belong to a second study, concerning T cells in Graves' hyperthyroidism and ophthalmopathy.

Sequenced material: peripheral blood mononuclear cells (PBMCs), taken at new diagnosis, from a patient treated with antithyroid drugs. Source of these receptors: a man aged 40-50 years with Graves disease. Both conserved end residues are part of each CDR3. D genes are given only for firm matches. Size is omitted from some rows. Given values are once, few, many or a class for expanded clones.

d_call j_call clone_size v_call cdr3_nt cdr3_aa
TRBD1 TRBJ1-5 once TRBV20-1 TGCAGTGCTAGTGGAGCGGGACAGGGGAACGGGCAGCCCCAGCATTTT CSASGAGQGNGQPQHF
NA TRBJ2-2 many TRBV2 TGTGCCAGCAGTGAATACCAGCGGAACACCGGGGAGCTGTTTTTT CASSEYQRNTGELFF
NA TRBJ2-1 many TRBV6-1 TGTGCCAGCAGCAACCGTAAAGCCGGGACCTATGAGCAGTTCTTC CASSNRKAGTYEQFF
NA TRBJ1-2 few TRBV24-1 TGTGCCACCAGTGGCGCCTCCCAGTCGAGCGGGGATGGCTACACCTTC CATSGASQSSGDGYTF
NA TRBJ2-7 many TRBV20-1 TGCAGTGCTACCGACACCTACGAGCAGTACTTC CSATDTYEQYF
NA TRBJ2-1 many TRBV27 TGTGCCAGCAGTTGGGCGGGATCCTCCTACAATGAGCAGTTCTTC CASSWAGSSYNEQFF
NA TRBJ1-1 many TRBV30 TGTGCCTGGAGCCGTCCAAACACTGAAGCTTTCTTT CAWSRPNTEAFF
NA TRBJ2-3 NA TRBV20-1 TGCAGTGCTAGAGGGGGGATAGATACGCAGTATTTT CSARGGIDTQYF
NA TRBJ1-2 many TRBV3-1 TGTGCCAGCAGCCGTGGGACCGGGAACTATGGCTACACCTTC CASSRGTGNYGYTF
TRBD2 TRBJ2-1 many TRBV7-9 TGTGCCAGCAGCCCTCGGGGGGGTGAGCAGTTCTTC CASSPRGGEQFF
NA TRBJ2-2 few TRBV2 TGTGCCAGCAGGCAGTTTAGGAACACCGGGGAGCTGTTTTTT CASRQFRNTGELFF
NA TRBJ2-5 few TRBV28 TGTGCCAGCAGGGGGGGAGGTTTTGTTTTGGGGACCCAGTACTTC CASRGGGFVLGTQYF
NA TRBJ1-2 many TRBV24-1 TGTGCCACCAGTGATTTGAAGGGCTATGGCTACACCTTC CATSDLKGYGYTF
NA TRBJ2-3 few TRBV20-1 TGCAGTGCTAGAGATGGTAGTGGGGGACTAGATACGCAGTATTTT CSARDGSGGLDTQYF
NA TRBJ2-3 many TRBV28 TGTGCCAGCAGTTTTGTGAGGGGCCCCACAGATACGCAGTATTTT CASSFVRGPTDTQYF
TRBD2 TRBJ2-7 many TRBV12-3/TRBV12-4 TGTGCCAGCAGTCTCACTAGCGGGAGCCCCTACGAGCAGTACTTC CASSLTSGSPYEQYF
NA TRBJ1-2 few TRBV28 TGTGCCAGCAGTTTTGCCAGTGGCTACACCTTC CASSFASGYTF
NA TRBJ2-3 many TRBV30 TGTGCCTGGAGTGGAACAGGGTCTGGCACAGATACGCAGTATTTT CAWSGTGSGTDTQYF
TRBD2 TRBJ2-7 few TRBV5-4 TGTGCCAGCAGCTCCTTTAGCGGGAGCGGATACGAGCAGTACTTC CASSSFSGSGYEQYF
NA TRBJ2-1 NA TRBV20-1 TGCAGTGCTAGCGGGAAGGCCTACAATGAGCAGTTCTTC CSASGKAYNEQFF
TRBD2 TRBJ2-3 NA TRBV3-1 TGTGCCAGCAGCCAAGACCCGGGACTAGCGGGAGATGCAGATACGCAGTACTTT CASSQDPGLAGDADTQYF
NA TRBJ2-3 many TRBV20-1 TGCAGTGCTAGAGTATCCGGGTTCAATAGAGATACGCAGTATTTT CSARVSGFNRDTQYF
TRBD1 TRBJ2-7 many TRBV10-3 TGTGCCATCAGTGAGCGTAGGGGGCAGTATGAGCAGTACTTC CAISERRGQYEQYF
TRBD1 TRBJ2-1 few TRBV29-1 TGCAGCGTCCAGAAGGGGGCTGGCTACAATGAGCAGTTCTTC CSVQKGAGYNEQFF
TRBD1 TRBJ1-2 once TRBV7-9 TGTGCCAGCAGCTTCAGAGACCCGGGACAGAGAGGCTACACCTTC CASSFRDPGQRGYTF
TRBD1 TRBJ2-1 few TRBV9 TGTGCCAGCAGCGCAATCCCTGTTGGGACAGGGCCCTACAATGAGCAGTTCTTC CASSAIPVGTGPYNEQFF
TRBD1 TRBJ1-3 NA TRBV6-1 TGTGCCAGCAGACAAGATTCCGGGACAGAGAGGCGAAACACCATATATTTT CASRQDSGTERRNTIYF
NA TRBJ1-2 many TRBV2 TGTGCCAGCAGTGAACACACCCAGGTTGGCTACACCTTC CASSEHTQVGYTF
NA TRBJ2-4 many TRBV28 TGTGCCAGCAGCACTGACAGGCTTGGGGCAAACATTCAGTACTTC CASSTDRLGANIQYF
TRBD1 TRBJ1-2 many TRBV5-1 TGCGCCAGCAGCTTGGGACAGGGGGCCTATGGCTACACCTTC CASSLGQGAYGYTF
NA TRBJ2-5 many TRBV7-9 TGTGCCGGCCGGCTGAACCAAGAGACCCAGTACTTC CAGRLNQETQYF
NA TRBJ2-2 many TRBV30 TGTGCCTGGGGTCATGGAAGCGGGGAGCTGTTTTTT CAWGHGSGELFF
TRBD2 TRBJ2-1 NA TRBV28 TGTGCCAGCATATCGACTTCCGGGACTAGCGGGAGCAATGAGCAGTTCTTC CASISTSGTSGSNEQFF
NA TRBJ2-3 many TRBV5-1 TGCGCCAGCAGCTTGGCTTTGGGACCAGGCACAGATACGCAGTATTTT CASSLALGPGTDTQYF
TRBD1 TRBJ2-3 few TRBV19 TGTGCCAGTCGTGACCCTGGTCACACAGGGGCGCAGTATTTT CASRDPGHTGAQYF
NA TRBJ2-1 NA TRBV19 TGTGCCAGTAGTGCACAGGGTAGAGGTGAGCAGTTCTTC CASSAQGRGEQFF
NA TRBJ2-2 NA TRBV5-5 TGTGCCAGCAGCCCTCAACCAGGGACCCACACCGGGGAGCTGTTTTTT CASSPQPGTHTGELFF
NA TRBJ2-2 few TRBV5-5 TGTGCCAGCAGGCCGAACACCGGGGAGCTGTTTTTT CASRPNTGELFF
NA TRBJ1-5 NA TRBV12-5 TGTGCTAGTGGTTTGGAGGGGTTTAGCAATCAGCCCCAGCATTTT CASGLEGFSNQPQHF
NA TRBJ2-5 many TRBV20-1 TGCAGTGCTCCGGGACCGTTCCAAGAGACCCAGTACTTC CSAPGPFQETQYF
NA TRBJ2-3 NA TRBV6-1 TGTGCCAGCGCTACTAGAGGAGATACGCAGTATTTT CASATRGDTQYF
TRBD2 TRBJ2-3 many TRBV7-6 TGTGCCAGCAGCCCTAGCGGGAGTGGTGGTACGCAGTATTTT CASSPSGSGGTQYF
TRBD1 TRBJ2-2 few TRBV19 TGTGCCAGTAGGGACAGGGTTCCCGGGGAGCTGTTTTTT CASRDRVPGELFF
NA TRBJ1-1 many TRBV28 TGTGCCAGCCCGCCCGCAGGGGTCCTTGCAAACACTGAAGCTTTCTTT CASPPAGVLANTEAFF
NA TRBJ2-1 many TRBV11-2 TGTGCCAGCAAACAAAGGGCGACGAGTGGCTACAATGAGCAGTTCTTC CASKQRATSGYNEQFF
NA TRBJ1-5 few TRBV27 TGTGCCAGCAGTCCCCGTAGAGGGGGCAATCAGCCCCAGCATTTT CASSPRRGGNQPQHF
NA TRBJ2-1 many TRBV11-2 TGTGCCAGCAGCTTAGGCAGGCCAAATGAGCAGTTCTTC CASSLGRPNEQFF
NA TRBJ1-2 many TRBV12-3/TRBV12-4 TGTGCCAGCAGCCACCTAAACAGCGGCTATGGCTACACCTTC CASSHLNSGYGYTF
TRBD1 TRBJ2-7 NA TRBV12-3/TRBV12-4 TGTGCCAGCAGTGCTCTGACAGGGGGCGCGAACGAGCAGTACTTC CASSALTGGANEQYF
NA TRBJ2-3 many TRBV6-1 TGTGCCAGCACTCAATCGGGGTCCCTCACAGATACGCAGTATTTT CASTQSGSLTDTQYF
TRBD2 TRBJ2-7 many TRBV18 TGTGCCAGCTCACCACTAGCGGGAGATTACGAGCAGTACTTC CASSPLAGDYEQYF
NA TRBJ2-1 NA TRBV20-1 TGCAGTGCTAGAGATATCGGTGAGCGGGCCACCTACAATGAGCAGTTCTTC CSARDIGERATYNEQFF
NA TRBJ1-2 few TRBV3-1 TGTGCCAGCAGCCAAGAGAGAATCTATGGCTACACCTTC CASSQERIYGYTF
NA TRBJ2-2 many TRBV30 TGTGCCTGGAACCCGCGCAAGGCCGGTTCCGGGGAGCTGTTTTTT CAWNPRKAGSGELFF
TRBD1 TRBJ2-7 once TRBV10-3 TGTGCCATCAGTGATATGAGGACAGGGGCCTACGAGCAGTACTTC CAISDMRTGAYEQYF